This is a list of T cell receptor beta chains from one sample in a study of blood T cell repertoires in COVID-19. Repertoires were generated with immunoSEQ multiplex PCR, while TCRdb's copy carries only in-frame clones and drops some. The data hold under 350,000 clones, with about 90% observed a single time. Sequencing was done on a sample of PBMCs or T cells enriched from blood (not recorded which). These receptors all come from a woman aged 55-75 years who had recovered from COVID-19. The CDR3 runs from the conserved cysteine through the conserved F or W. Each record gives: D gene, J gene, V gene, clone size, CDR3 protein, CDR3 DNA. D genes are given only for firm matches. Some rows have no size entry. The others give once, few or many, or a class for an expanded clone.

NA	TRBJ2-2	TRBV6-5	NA	CASRRPGNTGELFF	TGTGCCAGCAGGCGTCCTGGGAACACCGGGGAGCTGTTTTTT
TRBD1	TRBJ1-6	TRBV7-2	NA	CASSPPIGTVNSPLHF	TGTGCCAGCAGCCCCCCTATTGGGACAGTGAATTCACCCCTCCACTTT
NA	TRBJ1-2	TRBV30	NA	CAWSDPGRGYGYTF	TGTGCCTGGAGTGACCCGGGGCGGGGCTATGGCTACACCTTC
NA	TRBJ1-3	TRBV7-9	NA	CASSLRGGLEGNTIYF	TGTGCCAGCAGCTTACGCGGGGGGCTGGAAGGAAACACCATATATTTT
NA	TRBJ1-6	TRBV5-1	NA	CASSLRALNSPLHF	TGCGCCAGCAGCCTCAGGGCGTTGAATTCACCCCTCCACTTT
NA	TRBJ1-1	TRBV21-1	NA	CASSARGQGITEAFF	TGTGCCAGCAGCGCCCGGGGACAGGGTATCACTGAAGCTTTCTTT
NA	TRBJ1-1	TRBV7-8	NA	CASSLGAGSGGEAFF	TGTGCCAGCAGCTTAGGGGCAGGAAGTGGAGGTGAAGCTTTCTTT
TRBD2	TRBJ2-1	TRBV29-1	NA	CSWGGTNSYNEQFF	TGCAGCTGGGGGGGGACGAATTCATACAATGAGCAGTTCTTC
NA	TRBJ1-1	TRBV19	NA	CASSIRQALNTEAFF	TGTGCCAGTAGTATCCGACAGGCACTGAACACTGAAGCTTTCTTT
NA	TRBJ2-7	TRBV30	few	CAWSAIGYEQYF	TGTGCCTGGAGTGCTATTGGCTACGAGCAGTACTTC
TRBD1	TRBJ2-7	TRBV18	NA	CASSQDRVEEQYF	TGTGCCAGCTCACAAGACAGGGTCGAGGAGCAGTACTTC
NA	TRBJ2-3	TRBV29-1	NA	CSVSGGSTDTQYF	TGCAGCGTTTCTGGGGGGAGCACAGATACGCAGTATTTT
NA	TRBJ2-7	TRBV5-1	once	CASSPASYEQYF	TGCGCCAGCAGCCCTGCTAGCTACGAGCAGTACTTC
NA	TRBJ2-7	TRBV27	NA	CASNQRGGIIGEQYF	TGTGCCAGCAACCAAAGAGGGGGAATCATAGGGGAGCAGTACTTC
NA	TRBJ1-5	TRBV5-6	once	CASSSLSVNQPQHF	TGTGCCAGCAGCTCCCTTAGCGTTAATCAGCCCCAGCATTTT
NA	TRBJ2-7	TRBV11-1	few	CASSLAQNYEQYF	TGTGCCAGCAGCTTAGCCCAGAACTACGAGCAGTACTTC
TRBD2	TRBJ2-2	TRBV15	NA	CATSRLAGDTGELFF	TGTGCCACCAGCCGCTTAGCGGGAGACACCGGGGAGCTGTTTTTT
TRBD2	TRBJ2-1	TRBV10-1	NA	CASGSGLAGGPNEQFF	TGCGCCAGCGGCTCTGGACTAGCGGGGGGGCCGAATGAGCAGTTCTTC
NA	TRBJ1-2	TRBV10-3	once	CAISEIATNYGYTF	TGTGCCATCAGTGAGATAGCAACGAACTATGGCTACACCTTC
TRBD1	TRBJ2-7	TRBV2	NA	CATGGQGPVEQYF	TGTGCCACCGGGGGACAGGGGCCCGTCGAGCAGTACTTC
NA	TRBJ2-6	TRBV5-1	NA	CASSPGSGANVLTF	TGCGCCAGCAGCCCGGGCTCTGGGGCCAACGTCCTGACTTTC
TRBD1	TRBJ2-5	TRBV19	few	CASSADRGVETQYF	TGTGCCAGTAGTGCGGACAGGGGAGTCGAGACCCAGTACTTC
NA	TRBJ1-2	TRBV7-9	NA	CASSQQGPPNYGYTF	TGTGCCAGCAGCCAGCAGGGTCCACCTAACTATGGCTACACCTTC
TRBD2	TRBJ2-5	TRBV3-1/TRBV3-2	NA	CASSRGLAENQETQYF	TGTGCCAGCAGCCGCGGACTAGCGGAGAACCAAGAGACCCAGTACTTC
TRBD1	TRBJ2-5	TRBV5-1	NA	CASSFGTGREETQYF	TGCGCCAGCAGCTTCGGGACAGGGAGGGAAGAGACCCAGTACTTC
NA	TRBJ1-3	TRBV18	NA	CASSLYSQGSGNTIYF	TGTGCCAGCTCACTCTATTCGCAGGGGTCTGGAAACACCATATATTTT
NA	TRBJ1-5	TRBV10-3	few	CAISESTPGYQPQHF	TGTGCCATCAGTGAGTCGACTCCGGGGTATCAGCCCCAGCATTTT
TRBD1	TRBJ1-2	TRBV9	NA	CASSDRDRGLLNGYTF	TGTGCCAGCAGCGACCGGGACAGGGGGCTTCTTAATGGCTACACCTTC
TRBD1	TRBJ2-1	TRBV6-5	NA	CASSYSPDRDYNEQFF	TGTGCCAGCAGTTACTCCCCGGACAGGGACTACAATGAGCAGTTCTTC
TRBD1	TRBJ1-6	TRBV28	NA	CASSITGQGDSPLHF	TGTGCCAGCAGTATCACCGGACAGGGGGATTCACCCCTCCACTTT
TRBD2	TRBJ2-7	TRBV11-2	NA	CASTRGLANYEQYF	TGTGCCAGTACAAGAGGACTAGCGAACTACGAGCAGTACTTC
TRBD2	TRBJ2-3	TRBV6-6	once	CASSGIAGDTQYF	TGTGCCAGCAGTGGGATAGCGGGGGACACGCAGTATTTT
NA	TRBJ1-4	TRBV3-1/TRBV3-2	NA	CASSHGGDEKLFF	TGTGCCAGCAGCCATGGGGGGGACGAAAAACTGTTTTTT
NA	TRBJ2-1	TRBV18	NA	CASSLSSYNEQFF	TGTGCCAGCTCACTGAGCTCCTACAATGAGCAGTTCTTC
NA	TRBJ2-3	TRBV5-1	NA	CASSLGSTDTQYF	TGCGCCAGCAGCTTGGGTTCGACAGATACGCAGTATTTT
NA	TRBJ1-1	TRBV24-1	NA	CATSVGQGMNTEAFF	TGTGCCACCAGTGTCGGGCAGGGAATGAACACTGAAGCTTTCTTT
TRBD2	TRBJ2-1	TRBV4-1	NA	CASSHPEGLAGGWSYNEQFF	TGCGCCAGCAGCCACCCAGAGGGACTAGCGGGGGGGTGGTCCTACAATGAGCAGTTCTTC
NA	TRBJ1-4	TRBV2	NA	CASSDGRFNEKLFF	TGTGCCAGCAGTGACGGCAGGTTTAATGAAAAACTGTTTTTT
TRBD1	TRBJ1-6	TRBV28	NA	CASTPLSRDSSPLHF	TGTGCCAGCACCCCGCTCAGCAGGGACAGTTCACCCCTCCACTTT
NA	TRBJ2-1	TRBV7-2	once	CASSLAFGNEQFF	TGTGCCAGCAGCTTAGCGTTCGGGAATGAGCAGTTCTTC
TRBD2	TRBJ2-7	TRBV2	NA	CASSEGLAGGGEQYF	TGTGCCAGCAGTGAGGGACTAGCGGGAGGGGGAGAGCAGTACTTC
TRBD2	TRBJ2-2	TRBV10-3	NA	CAISSSGGTLNTGELFF	TGTGCCATCAGTTCTAGCGGGGGGACATTGAACACCGGGGAGCTGTTTTTT
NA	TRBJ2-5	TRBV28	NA	CASSQVQETQYF	TGTGCCAGCAGCCAGGTCCAAGAGACCCAGTACTTC
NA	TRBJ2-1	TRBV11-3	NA	CASSTELVHEQFF	TGTGCCAGCAGCACCGAACTAGTTCATGAGCAGTTCTTC
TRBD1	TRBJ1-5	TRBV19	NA	CASTHDRGRNQPQHF	TGTGCCAGTACCCACGACAGGGGCCGCAATCAGCCCCAGCATTTT